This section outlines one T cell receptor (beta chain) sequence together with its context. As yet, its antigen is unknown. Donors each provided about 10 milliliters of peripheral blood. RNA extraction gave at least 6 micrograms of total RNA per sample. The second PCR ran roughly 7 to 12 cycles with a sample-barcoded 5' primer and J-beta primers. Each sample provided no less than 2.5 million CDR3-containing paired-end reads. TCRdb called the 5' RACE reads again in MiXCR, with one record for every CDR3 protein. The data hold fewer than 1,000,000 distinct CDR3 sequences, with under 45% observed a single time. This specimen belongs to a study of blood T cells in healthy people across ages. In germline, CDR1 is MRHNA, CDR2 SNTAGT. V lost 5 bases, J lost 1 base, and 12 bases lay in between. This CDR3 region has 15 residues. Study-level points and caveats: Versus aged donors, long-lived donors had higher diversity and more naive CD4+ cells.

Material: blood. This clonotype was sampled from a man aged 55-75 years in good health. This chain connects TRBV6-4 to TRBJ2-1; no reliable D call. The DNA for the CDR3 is TGTGCCAGCAGTTCAGGCACGACTTCCTACAATGAGCAGTTCTTC. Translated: CASSSGTTSYNEQFF.